A selection of T cell receptor beta chains follows, all from one sample in a study of blood T cells in healthy people across ages. In TCRdb, the 5' RACE reads were re-called with MiXCR into one record per CDR3 protein. The repertoire has 650,000 or so distinct CDR3 sequences, over 40% of them found once; the top ten carry roughly 13%. Sequencing was performed on blood. The origin of the receptors is a woman of 80 years or more in good health. Each CDR3 is given with its conserved first and last residue. D genes are given only for firm matches. The size field is filled for only some rows; it gives once, few, many or a size class.

j_call v_call clone_size d_call cdr3_nt cdr3_aa
TRBJ1-1 TRBV12-3/TRBV12-4 few NA TGTGCCAGCAGTTTAGGGGGGGCCCTACACACTGAAGCTTTCTTT CASSLGGALHTEAFF
TRBJ1-1 TRBV25-1 NA TRBD1 TGTGCCAGCAGGGGGACAGGGGGATTTAGCACTGAAGCTTTCTTT CASRGTGGFSTEAFF
TRBJ2-7 TRBV27 many NA TGTGCCAGCAGTCCAAATGGGGTGGGCGCCTACGAGCAGTACTTC CASSPNGVGAYEQYF
TRBJ1-1 TRBV6-5 many TRBD1 TGTGCCAGCAGGGTAGACAGGGGGATGAACACTGAAGCTTTCTTT CASRVDRGMNTEAFF
TRBJ2-7 TRBV5-1 NA TRBD2 TGCGCCAGCAGGTGGACTAGCGGGGGCTACGAGCAGTACTTC CASRWTSGGYEQYF
TRBJ2-3 TRBV20-1 NA TRBD1 TGCAGTGTTTCGAACCCGGGACAGGGCAAAGATACGCAGTATTTT CSVSNPGQGKDTQYF
TRBJ1-4 TRBV5-1 many NA TGCGCCAGCAGGGACGGAACTAATGAAAAACTGTTTTTT CASRDGTNEKLFF
TRBJ2-7 TRBV20-1 NA NA TGCAGTGCTAGAGAGGGAGTAGGGGAATTCTACGAGCAGTACTTC CSAREGVGEFYEQYF
TRBJ1-2 TRBV10-3 many NA TGTGCCATCAGGGGAACCGGGACCAACTATGGCTACACCTTC CAIRGTGTNYGYTF
TRBJ2-7 TRBV21-1 NA NA TGTGCCAGCCGGGACAACCCATACTACGAGCAGTACTTC CASRDNPYYEQYF
TRBJ2-4 TRBV5-1 NA TRBD1 TGCGCCAGCAGCTCACAGGGGGCCATAGAAAACATTCAGTACTTC CASSSQGAIENIQYF
TRBJ2-1 TRBV27 few TRBD2 TGTGCCAGCAGCACCAGGACTAGCGGGCCAGCCCCACACCCCAATGAGCAGTTCTTC CASSTRTSGPAPHPNEQFF
TRBJ2-3 TRBV9 NA TRBD2 TGTGCCAGCAGCGTAGACCTCACTAGCGGGAGAACCACAGGTACGCAGTATTTT CASSVDLTSGRTTGTQYF
TRBJ2-2 TRBV12-3/TRBV12-4 once NA TGTGCCAGCAGTTTGCGGGGACCCACCGGGGAACTGTTTTTT CASSLRGPTGELFF
TRBJ1-5 TRBV5-6 NA TRBD1 TGTGCCAGCAGCGTTTACAGGGGGACTCAGCCCCAGCATTTT CASSVYRGTQPQHF
TRBJ2-7 TRBV20-1 NA NA TGCAGTGGAGAGCTAGTACAGGGCCTCTACGAGCAGTACTTC CSGELVQGLYEQYF
TRBJ2-5 TRBV12-5 few TRBD1 TGTGCTAGTGGTTTGGCAGGGGGCGAGACCCAGTACTTC CASGLAGGETQYF
TRBJ2-1 TRBV19 NA TRBD1 TGTGCCAGTAGTCCAGGACAGGGTCTCTACAATGAGCAGTTCTTC CASSPGQGLYNEQFF
TRBJ2-5 TRBV18 NA NA TGTGCCAGCTCAGAAGTAGCAGGGGTTCAAGAGACCCAGTACTTC CASSEVAGVQETQYF
TRBJ2-1 TRBV20-1 NA NA TGCAGTGCTAGCGTGCAGAGCTCCTACAATGAGCAGTTCTTC CSASVQSSYNEQFF
TRBJ2-3 TRBV6-4 few NA TGTGCCAGCAGTCCCCAGGCGGGGAGCACAGATACGCAGTATTTT CASSPQAGSTDTQYF
TRBJ2-7 TRBV29-1 NA NA TGCAGCGTCGCCGGACTACGGGGCCGGGCCTACGAACAGTACTTC CSVAGLRGRAYEQYF
TRBJ2-7 TRBV5-1 few NA TGCGCCAGCAGCTTGACTAGCCAGAACGAGCAGTACTTC CASSLTSQNEQYF
TRBJ2-3 TRBV4-1 few TRBD1 TGCGCCAGCAGCCACCCTCGGGACAGCCCCAACAGTATCACAGATACGCAGTATTTT CASSHPRDSPNSITDTQYF
TRBJ2-4 TRBV28 NA TRBD1 TGTGCCAGCAGTTTTAGGGACAGGGGAGGTATTCAGTACTTC CASSFRDRGGIQYF
TRBJ1-6 TRBV4-1 NA NA TGCGCCAGCAGCCGAAGCGCTGGGGACGGAGAAGGTTCACCCCTCCACTTT CASSRSAGDGEGSPLHF
TRBJ2-3 TRBV7-2 many TRBD2 TGTGCCAGCAGCCCGGGGGGAAGCACAGATACGCAGTATTTT CASSPGGSTDTQYF
TRBJ1-1 TRBV3-1 NA NA TGTGCCAGCAGCGCGGTAAGGGACACTGAAGCTTTCTTT CASSAVRDTEAFF
TRBJ1-2 TRBV5-6 few NA TGTGCCAGCAGCGGCCTCGGGACTGCCGCGCGGGGCTACACCTTC CASSGLGTAARGYTF
TRBJ2-5 TRBV27 once NA TGTGCCAGCAGTGGCAGCAGGGTAGAAGAGACCCAGTACTTC CASSGSRVEETQYF
TRBJ2-5 TRBV9 NA TRBD2 TGTGCCAGCAGCAGGGCCGGGGGGTACCAAGAGACCCAGTACTTC CASSRAGGYQETQYF
TRBJ2-3 TRBV12-3/TRBV12-4 many NA TGTGCCAGCACCTACGTGGAAGATACGCAGTATTTT CASTYVEDTQYF
TRBJ1-2 TRBV12-3/TRBV12-4 few NA TGTGCCAGCAGTTTAAATAGGGGGAGCGGCTACACCTTC CASSLNRGSGYTF
TRBJ2-1 TRBV7-2 few NA TGTGCCAGCAGCTTTCTGGGAATAAATGAGTTGGAGCAGTTCTTC CASSFLGINELEQFF
TRBJ2-1 TRBV7-2 NA TRBD2 TGTGCCCGCAGCCCTGGGGGACTAGCCTCCAATGAGCAGTTCTTC CARSPGGLASNEQFF
TRBJ2-7 TRBV10-3 NA NA TGTGCCATAACGGAGGCTCTTATCTCCTACGAGCAGTACTTC CAITEALISYEQYF
TRBJ1-5 TRBV20-1 NA TRBD1 TGCAGTGCTAGAATTCGGACAGGGGGATATAGCAATCAGCCCCAGCATTTT CSARIRTGGYSNQPQHF
TRBJ2-1 TRBV29-1 many NA TGCAGCGCCTCGGGACAATCTCCCGGGGAGCAGTTCTTC CSASGQSPGEQFF
TRBJ2-7 TRBV9 NA TRBD2 TGTGCCAGCAGCGAGGCAAGCGGGACGAGCTCCTACGAGCAGTACTTC CASSEASGTSSYEQYF
TRBJ1-6 TRBV20-1 few NA TGCAGTGCTAGAGTGGGTGGGACCATTAATTCACCCCTCCACTTT CSARVGGTINSPLHF
TRBJ2-1 TRBV5-1 NA NA TGCGCCAGCAGCTCCGGCTGGACAGAGAATGAGCAGTTCTTC CASSSGWTENEQFF
TRBJ2-7 TRBV4-1 many TRBD2 TGCGCCAGCAGCCTACGACTAGCGGGAGAAATGAAGGGACCCTACGAGCAGTACTTC CASSLRLAGEMKGPYEQYF
TRBJ1-1 TRBV6-2/TRBV6-3 NA NA TGTGCCAGCACCCTGAACAGGGTTACTGAAGCTTTCTTT CASTLNRVTEAFF
TRBJ2-1 TRBV7-2 NA NA TGTGCCAGCACTCCATTCCCGAGCTCCTACAATGAGCAGTTCTTC CASTPFPSSYNEQFF
TRBJ2-2 TRBV7-3 NA NA TGTGCCAGCAGCTTAAGAGGGATCAACACCGGGGAGCTGTTTTTT CASSLRGINTGELFF
TRBJ1-5 TRBV5-6 NA TRBD1 TGTGCCAGCAGCCCGGGGACAGGAGTTAGTCAGCCCCAGCATTTT CASSPGTGVSQPQHF
TRBJ2-7 TRBV5-1 NA TRBD1 TGCGCCAGCAGCTTGGAATCCGGGACAGGGAATTACGAGCAGTACTTC CASSLESGTGNYEQYF
TRBJ2-5 TRBV29-1 many NA TGCAGCCTTGTTCCGGCAGGTCAAGAGACCCAGTACTTC CSLVPAGQETQYF
TRBJ2-3 TRBV19 many TRBD1 TGTGCCAGTAGTATAGTCAGCAGGGGGTTGGTCACAGATACGCAGTATTTT CASSIVSRGLVTDTQYF
TRBJ1-6 TRBV10-3 many NA TGTGCCATCAGTGACAACAATTCACCCCTCCACTTT CAISDNNSPLHF
TRBJ2-5 TRBV10-3 few TRBD1 TGTGCCATCAGTTCCGGGACAGGGGGGTTGAGGGAGCAGTACTTC CAISSGTGGLREQYF
TRBJ1-1 TRBV7-2 NA NA TGTGCCAGCAGCTTATACTCTAGGGGGAACACTGAAGCTTTCTTT CASSLYSRGNTEAFF
TRBJ1-6 TRBV28 NA TRBD1 TGTGCCAGCAAACCGACAGGGGGCTATTCACCCCTCCACTTT CASKPTGGYSPLHF
TRBJ2-7 TRBV18 once NA TGTGCCAGCTCACCACGGGACCCCTCCTACGAGCAGTACTTC CASSPRDPSYEQYF
TRBJ2-3 TRBV11-2 once NA TGTGCCAGCAGCCCGCCAGGGGAGGGGACAGATACGCAGTATTTT CASSPPGEGTDTQYF
TRBJ2-7 TRBV28 NA TRBD1 TGTGCCAGCAGTTTCCGTATGACAGGGTCTTCCTACGAGCAGTACTTC CASSFRMTGSSYEQYF